This T cell receptor beta chain originates from a study of shared clonotypes between healthy human individuals (TCRdb year 2020). Some background on the complete study: A couple of women and three men aged 18 to 49 years were included in the cohort. Blood TCR repertoires of about 5 healthy adults were deeply sequenced to estimate repertoire size and the extent of clonotype sharing between individuals. Between about 0.85 and 9.5 billion PBMCs per donor were obtained by leukapheresis. For each donor, CD4 naive and CD4 memory were each run on three plates, CD8 naive on two plates, and CD8 memory on one plate. Different laboratories and diverse techniques were used to prepare libraries and sequence TCR repertoires, to increase sequencing depth and limit assay-specific biases. Overall study results and their limits: Sampling was restricted to blood, and TCR repertoires in tissues likely differ from the TCR repertoires found in blood. Clonotypes shared by all four sorted-subset donors showed higher generation probabilities than non-shared clonotypes. Estimated clonotype richness was generally larger for naive than for memory subsets. Across four donors, about 5.2% of naive CD4, roughly 3.5% of naive CD8, roughly 2.3% of memory CD4, and approximately 0.4% of memory CD8 clonotypes were shared. Rarefaction of sorted-subset datasets indicated incomplete sequencing despite the large sequencing depth. Based on pairwise subsampling, the degree of clonotype sharing among donors was expected to be affected by sequencing depth. Because the study included only a small number of donors, the genetic and exposure-history diversity represented was limited.

TCR CDR3 regions were amplified from genomic DNA by multiplex PCR using the deep immunoSEQ assay. Extracted genomic DNA from each cell subset was distributed evenly across all wells of several immunoSEQ 96-well plates, and each plate was treated as a replicate. For sorted subsets, around 200 ng genomic DNA, equal to tens of thousands of T cell genomes, was loaded into each replicate PCR. Purified libraries were quantified with a Qubit 3.0 fluorometer, sized on a Bioanalyzer 2100, and re-quantified with the KAPA Library Quantification kit. Each immunoSEQ 96-well plate was sequenced on its own single-read 150-cycle Illumina NextSeq 550 flow cell. Processing in the source paper ran as follows. Because only junctional sequences without quality scores were contained in the immunoSEQ output, filtering matching that applied to full-length reads could not be performed. To assign V/J genes and CDR3, sequences were annotated against IMGT germline references using PyIR, a Python wrapper for IgBLAST v1.9. Any read was removed if the V/J assignment was weak (E-value above 1e-6), the CDR3 was missing, or the read contained stop codons, out-of-frame junctions, or ambiguous translated residues. V3J clonotypes were defined by identical inferred V gene, J gene, and CDR3 amino acid sequence. Percentage overlap between repertoires was calculated by dividing the number of shared unique clonotypes by the size of the smaller repertoire. Three approaches were used to assess repertoire richness: RTK rarefaction, the Chao1 estimator, and Recon v2.1 estimates of unobserved clonotypes. Generation probabilities for all TCRbeta clonotypes obtained by the gDNA method from a few donors were computed using OLGA. TCRdb limited this immuneACCESS table to in-frame rearrangements with V and J called. A share of clones is missing; checked studies link under half to unresolved V genes, and the rest is unexplained. V and J calls and clone size are given by that table; D and trimming were obtained from the DNA. For this sample there are about 1 million clones; approximately 72% appear just once. Less than 1.5% of the sample is taken by the ten largest.

Donors were healthy HIV-negative adults with no recently reported acute infections or vaccinations. Every donor was a Caucasian adult living in Nashville, Tennessee, USA. CD4+ T cells were enriched by magnetic negative selection, after which naive cells were positively selected on CD45RA and the negative fraction was taken as the memory subset. Blood was collected by leukapheresis, and PBMCs were isolated by Ficoll-Histopaque density gradient centrifugation and then cryopreserved in liquid nitrogen vapor phase. Analytical flow cytometry was used to check the purity and quantity of each magnetically sorted T cell population. Genomic DNA was isolated from each sorted fraction and quantified by UV absorbance on a Nanodrop 2000c. Worth noting for this clone: Its antigen specificity is not known. No clone much larger than this one lies a single base away; base qualities are absent.

In the germline V gene, CDR1 corresponds to SGDLS and CDR2 to YYNGEE. V and J are trimmed by 4 bases and 3 bases, and the gene matches miss 2 bases of the junction. The CDR3, from cysteine to phenylalanine, totals 13 residues. CDR3 DNA only is kept here, 39 bases in frame from base 1. The sequence derives from a young man in good health. The chain links TRBV9 with TRBJ1-2, and TRBD1 aligns with 8 junction nucleotides. Sequenced material: memory CD4+ T cells sorted from blood. The sample's cell subset or site label, in plain terms: CD45RA-negative fraction. The CDR3 loop reads CASSLGQDYGYTF. At the DNA level, the sequence is TGTGCCAGCAGCCTGGGACAGGACTATGGCTACACCTTC. Reference TRBV9 and TRBJ1-2 genes cover what lies past the CDR3, so the full variable domain is DSGVTQTPKHLITATGQRVTLRCSPRSGDLSVYWYQQSLDQGLQFLIQYYNGEERAKGNILERFSAQQFPDLHSELNLSSLELGDSALYFCASSLGQDYGYTFGSGTRLTVV.